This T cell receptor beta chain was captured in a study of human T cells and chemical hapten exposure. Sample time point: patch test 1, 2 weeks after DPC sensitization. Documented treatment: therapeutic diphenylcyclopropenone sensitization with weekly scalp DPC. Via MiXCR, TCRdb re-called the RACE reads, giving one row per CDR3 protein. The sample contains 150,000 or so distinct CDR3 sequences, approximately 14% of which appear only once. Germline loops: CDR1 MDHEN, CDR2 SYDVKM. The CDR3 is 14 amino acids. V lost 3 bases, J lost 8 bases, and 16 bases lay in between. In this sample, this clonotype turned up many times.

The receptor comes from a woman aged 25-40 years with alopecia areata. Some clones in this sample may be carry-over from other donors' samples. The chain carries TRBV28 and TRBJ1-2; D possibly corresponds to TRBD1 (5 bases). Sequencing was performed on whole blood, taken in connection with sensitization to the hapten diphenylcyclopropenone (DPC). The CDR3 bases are TGTGCCAGCAGTTTGATCGGCAGGGTAACGGGCTACACCTTC. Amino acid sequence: CASSLIGRVTGYTF.